This TCR beta chain was recovered during a study of cytomegalovirus exposure and HLA in healthy donors. This clone was detected once. The CDR3 totals 15 residues. Germline V gives CDR1 SGHDT, CDR2 YYEEEE. After removal of 4 bases from V and 0 bases from J, the junction contained 3 bases not matched to a gene. The primer mix had 60 Vbeta and 13 Jbeta primers. Produced via immunoSEQ multiplex PCR; TCRdb's table is partial and in-frame only. The sample lists some 150,000 clones, 65% to 75% occurring once. This clonotype originated in a human donor in good health. The sample was PBMCs. This chain connects TRBV5-6 to TRBJ2-1; 8 bases are shared with TRBD1. Here the CDR3 DNA reads TGTGCCAGCAGCCGTGGGACAGGCTCCTACAATGAGCAGTTCTTC. This translates into CASSRGTGSYNEQFF.